The source of this T cell receptor (beta chain) is a study of cytomegalovirus exposure and HLA in healthy donors. Study-wide background: Genetic ancestry analysis placed around 76% of the roughly 400 donors that were genotyped in the Caucasian-associated cluster.

Vbeta (60) and Jbeta (13) primers were used in the PCR. Method: immunoSEQ multiplex PCR; TCRdb's copy keeps in-frame clones and lacks some. The sample has about 140,000 clones, about two thirds seen once; the top ten hold 8.5% to 12%. CDR1 and CDR2 (germline): SEHNR, FQNEAQ (reference sequence). This CDR3 is built from 14 residues. V gave up 5 bases and J gave up 7 bases; unmatched junction bases: 3. The sample consisted of PBMCs. This chain uses TRBV7-9 with TRBJ2-1, with 12 bases identical to TRBD2. The TCR originated in a man in his thirties or forties in good health and CMV-seropositive. CDR3 region: CASSALAGGNEQFF. The CDR3 nucleotides are TGTGCCAGCAGCGCGCTAGCGGGAGGGAATGAGCAGTTCTTC.